This T cell receptor (beta chain) stems from a study of blood T cell repertoires in COVID-19 (dated by TCRdb to about 2020). For the wider study: Samples from collaborators originated in the United States, Italy and Spain and spanned both the acute and convalescent phases of COVID-19. Samples were obtained from the ongoing ImmuneRACE study (first 160 participants) and from about 1,300 subjects provided by 6 global collaborators. A de-identified subject ID, COVID-19 status, age in years and sex were almost always included in the sample metadata. The prospective study material was composed of cDNA or gDNA derived from T cells, B-cell-depleted T cells, or PBMCs. HLA class I and class II types, where available, came from metadata supplied by the sample provider rather than from assay-based typing. A freely available public database, intended as a resource for researchers studying the immune response to SARS-CoV-2, is where the repertoires were released. Deeply sampled blood TCRbeta repertoires from subjects exposed to, actively infected with, or recovered from COVID-19 were included in the dataset.

For this chain, trimming is 6 bases at the V end and 2 bases at the J end, and the number of junction bases without a gene match is 5. Taken from the germline V gene (reference sequence), the CDR1 and CDR2 loops are LGHDT and YNNKEL. Its CDR3 holds 14 amino acids, cysteine through phenylalanine. The CDR3 DNA has 42 bases and is translated from base 1. Here is what the overall study found, with its caveats: Clinical and demographic metadata were provided uncurated, with the amount varying by source and participant.

This clone appeared once. The antigen it recognizes is unknown. Qualities for individual bases were not recorded, and no much larger clone is one base off. TCRbeta CDR3 regions were amplified from genomic DNA by means of the immunoSEQ Assay, a bias-controlled multiplex PCR. Per the original workflow: Within the assay, amplification of reference gene primers was used to estimate how many nucleated cells each sample contained. To quantify the absolute abundance of each unique TCRbeta CDR3 rearrangement, sequence reads were collapsed and filtered. For each sample, productive Simpson clonality was calculated as the square root of Simpson's diversity index across productive rearrangements. TCRdb re-hosts the immuneACCESS table, in-frame sequences only. Its copies lack some clones; in the studies checked, an unresolved V gene accounts for under half of them, and the cause for the rest is not known. From that table come the V and J calls and clone size; the DNA was used to work out D and trimming. This sample comprises some 200,000 clones, around 87% of them detected only once. About 3% of the sample rests with the top ten.

Enrolling through a virtual design, the prospective study's participants ranged in age from about 18 to 89 years and lived across 24 United States geographic areas. Cohort assignment in the prospective study relied on participant-reported clinical history from a screening survey and a study questionnaire. Each participant in the prospective study had whole blood, serum and a nasopharyngeal or oropharyngeal swab collected by mobile phlebotomists. Prospective study participants could optionally give additional blood draws and questionnaires over a roughly 2-month period. Blood samples from the prospective study were shipped frozen or at room temperature prior to DNA extraction.

Rearrangement joined TRBV3-1 (or the pseudogene TRBV3-2) to TRBJ2-7; 9 junctional bases match TRBD2. The sequenced sample consisted of PBMCs or T cells enriched from blood (not recorded which). This clonotype was obtained from a woman aged 18-29 years in a cohort exposed to, infected with or recovered from COVID-19 (not recorded which). DNA sequence: TGTGCCAGCAGGTTAGCGGGAGTGGCCTACGAGCAGTACTTC. Translated, it reads CASRLAGVAYEQYF.